The next 5 T cell receptor beta chains were all read from a single sample in a study of CD8+ T cells in alopecia areata. Extraction and reverse transcription of RNA yielded cDNA as the sequencing template. Using immunoSEQ multiplex PCR, the repertoire was profiled, and TCRdb retains in-frame clones only, with some absent. The sample holds about 180,000 clones, approximately 49% seen once. Described treatment: oral pan-JAK inhibitor, 5-10 mg twice daily. The specimen was CD8+ T cells sorted from blood, collected around week 54, from a patient treated with tofacitinib. The receptors were sampled from a human donor with alopecia areata.

The chain employs TRBV29-1 and TRBJ1-2, with D possibly matching TRBD1 (5 bases). Germline V lookup: CDR1 SQVTM, CDR2 ANQGSEA. CDR3 size: 14 residues. V lost 3 bases and J lost 5, with 16 bases in between. In DNA, the CDR3 is TGCAGCGTTGAGTCACAGGACCTCGAGTATGGCTACACCTTC. Translation gives CSVESQDLEYGYTF. Combining the CDR3 with reference TRBV29-1 and TRBJ1-2 gives the whole variable domain SAVISQKPSRDICQRGTSLTIQCQVDSQVTMMFWYRQQPGQSLTLIATANQGSEATYESGFVIDKFPISRPNLTFSTLTVSNMSPEDSSIYLCSVESQDLEYGYTFGSGTRLTVV.

V gene TRBV29-1 combines with J gene TRBJ1-4; TRBD1 aligns across 7 bases. With 0 bases clipped from V and 5 bases from J, the junction kept 3 bases outside the gene matches. CDR1 and CDR2 from the germline V gene are SQVTM and ANQGSEA. The CDR3 extends over 14 amino acids. The CDR3 spells CSVEDIQGNEKLFF. For the CDR3, the DNA is TGCAGCGTTGAAGATATACAGGGGAATGAAAAACTGTTTTTT.

Here the CDR3 reads CASSLLEGTEAFF. CDR3 in DNA: TGTGCCAGCAGCCTCCTTGAGGGCACTGAAGCTTTCTTT. The V call is TRBV6-5, the J call TRBJ1-1; no firm D call. The ends were cut back, 6 bases at V and 4 bases at J, with 12 bases in the middle. Per germline, CDR1 MNHEY and CDR2 SVGAGI. The CDR3 is 13 amino acids.

The rearrangement links TRBV7-3 to TRBJ2-5, with D possibly being TRBD1 (6 bases). The germline gives CDR1 SGHTA, CDR2 FQGTGA. The CDR3 extends over 13 amino acids. The ends were cut back, 2 bases at V and 4 bases at J, with 8 bases in the middle. The CDR3: CASSLGRGETQYF. Written as DNA, the CDR3 is TGTGCCAGCAGCTTAGGCAGGGGAGAGACCCAGTACTTC.

In its sample, this clone was seen a few times. The CDR3 region is CASSLGWSGQSNQPQHF. DNA of the CDR3: TGTGCCAGCAGTTTAGGGTGGTCAGGTCAAAGCAATCAGCCCCAGCATTTT. This chain uses TRBV27 with TRBJ1-5, with unresolved D. CDR1 is MNHEY, CDR2 SMNVEV, per germline (reference sequence). The CDR3 extends over 17 amino acids. V was pared by 2 bases and J by 1 base, with 15 bases between.